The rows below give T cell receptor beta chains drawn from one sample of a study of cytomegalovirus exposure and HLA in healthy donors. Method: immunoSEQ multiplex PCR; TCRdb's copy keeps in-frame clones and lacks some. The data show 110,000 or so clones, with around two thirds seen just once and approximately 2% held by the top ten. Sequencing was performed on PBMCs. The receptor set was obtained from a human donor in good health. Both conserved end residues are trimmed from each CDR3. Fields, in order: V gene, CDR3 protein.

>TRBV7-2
ASSRSGGGYEQY
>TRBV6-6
ASTHEAPGYT
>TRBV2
ASSAPPSRRYGYT
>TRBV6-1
ASSEQGRSETQY
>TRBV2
ASSKMVGGRSTDTQY
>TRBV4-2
ASSQVSTLAGEQY
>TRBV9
ASSVARTTSYNEQF
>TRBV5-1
ASSPTGLAYTDTQY
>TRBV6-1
ASGADSSNTEAF
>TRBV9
ARDRGRGSPLH
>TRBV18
ASSRQGTDQPQH
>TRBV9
ASSVAGQGGNTEAF
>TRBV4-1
ASSQVDSGVSSYNEQF
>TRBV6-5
ASSHFRADTQY
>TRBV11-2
ASSSGTSYEQF
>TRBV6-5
ASSYSGGVLSGYT
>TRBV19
ASSNAGGAYEQY
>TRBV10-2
ASSGAGTGEGYT
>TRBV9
ASSSVSHRGTEAF
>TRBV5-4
ASSLAGAQETQY
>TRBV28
ASSLSLSGGQETQY
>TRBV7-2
ASSLSSGDTDTQY
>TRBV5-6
ASRTGADTQY
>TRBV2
ASSEAPPGVQY
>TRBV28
ASRQGSLNTEAF
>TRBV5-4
ASSLNLRVSEQY
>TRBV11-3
ASSLDGPQAFNQPQH
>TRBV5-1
ASSLSAGSSYEQY
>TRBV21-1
ASSKEQVNTDTQY
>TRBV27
ASSFNAGGAGYT
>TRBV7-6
ASSLGGTSGRALN
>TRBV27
ASSLVYPSGNQPQH